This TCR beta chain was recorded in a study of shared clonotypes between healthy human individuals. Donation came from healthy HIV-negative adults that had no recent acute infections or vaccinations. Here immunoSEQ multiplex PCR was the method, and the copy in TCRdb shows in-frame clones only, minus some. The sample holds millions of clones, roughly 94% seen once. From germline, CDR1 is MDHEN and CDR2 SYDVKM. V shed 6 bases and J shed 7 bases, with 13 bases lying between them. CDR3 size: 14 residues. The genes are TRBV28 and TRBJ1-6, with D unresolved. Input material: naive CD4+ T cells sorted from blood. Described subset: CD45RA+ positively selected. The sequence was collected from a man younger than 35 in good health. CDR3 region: CASSRQWMNSPLHF. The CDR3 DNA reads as TGTGCCAGCAGCCGACAATGGATGAATTCACCCCTCCACTTT.